Below are 29 T cell receptor beta chains sequenced from a single sample in a study of radiotherapy plus CTLA-4 blockade in lung cancer. Sequencing was performed with immunoSEQ multiplex PCR; in TCRdb, only in-frame clones are kept and a portion is missing. The sample contains over 100,000 clones, more than 65% of which appear only once. The sample in question was peripheral blood, obtained from a patient treated with radiotherapy plus ipilimumab. The source is a human donor with non-small cell lung cancer that progressed on radiotherapy plus ipilimumab. Some clones in this sample may be carry-over from other donors' samples.

V gene TRBV28 combines with J gene TRBJ2-2, with 9 bases fitting TRBD2. This CDR3 comprises 16 residues. The V and J ends lost 2 bases and 0 bases, in that order; junction bases with no gene match: 1. Germline assignment: CDR1 MDHEN and CDR2 SYDVKM. CDR3 bases: TGTGCCAGCAGTTTAGCGGGGGGGACGAACACCGGGGAGCTGTTTTTT. This sequence encodes CASSLAGGTNTGELFF.

This sequence joins TRBV10-3 and TRBJ2-3, with 12 bases aligning to TRBD1. Looked up from germline, CDR1 is ENHRY and CDR2 is SYGVKD. The CDR3 spans 16 residues. Trimming removed 5 bases from V and 2 bases from J; junction bases left unmatched: 5. The CDR3 here is CAISRDRGRNTDTQYF. As DNA, the CDR3 is TGTGCCATCAGTCGGGACAGGGGGCGCAACACAGATACGCAGTATTTT.

CDR3 in amino acids: CASSPDLGYYNSPLHF. The CDR3 region has the DNA TGTGCCAGCAGCCCGGACCTAGGTTACTATAATTCACCCCTCCACTTT. This chain joins TRBV7-2 and TRBJ1-6, with D uncertain. The V gene lost 5 bases and the J gene lost 3 bases, with 14 bases spanning the gap. Germline V gene data show CDR1 as SGHTA and CDR2 as FQGNSA. This CDR3 contains 16 residues.

The CDR3 sequence is CASSLGLRGSFSYNEQFF. CDR3 coding DNA: TGTGCCAGCAGCTTAGGGCTGCGGGGCAGTTTCTCCTACAATGAGCAGTTCTTC. J is TRBJ2-1 and V is TRBV9; the D gene is possibly TRBD2 (6 bases). This CDR3 is built from 18 residues. V was cut by 4 bases and J by 0 bases, with 20 bases left in between. Germline CDR1 SGDLS, CDR2 YYNGEE. Full variable domain (missing parts from reference TRBV9 and TRBJ2-1): DSGVTQTPKHLITATGQRVTLRCSPRSGDLSVYWYQQSLDQGLQFLIQYYNGEERAKGNILERFSAQQFPDLHSELNLSSLELGDSALYFCASSLGLRGSFSYNEQFFGPGTRLTVL.

This clone showed up just a few times. This chain links TRBV4-3 with TRBJ2-1; 8 bases match TRBD2. In germline, CDR1 is LGHNA, CDR2 YSLEER. CDR3 size: 18 residues. J lost 6 bases, V lost 0 bases, and 13 bases had no gene match. DNA for the CDR3: TGCGCCAGCAGCCAAGAATCCTTGGCGGGGGGCCCCCTCAATGAGCAGTTCTTC. It codes for CASSQESLAGGPLNEQFF.

This clone was detected only a few times. The V and J genes are TRBV6-4 and TRBJ2-2; D is ambiguous. The ends were cut back, 3 bases at V and 3 bases at J, with 8 bases in the middle. CDR3 length: 14 residues. CDR1 MRHNA and CDR2 SNTAGT come from the germline V gene. As DNA, the CDR3 is TGTGCCAGCAGTGATGTTTTAGACACCGGGGAGCTGTTTTTT. As protein: CASSDVLDTGELFF.

V gene TRBV5-1 combines with J gene TRBJ1-6; the D gene is possibly TRBD1 (6 bases). Trimming took 1 base from V and 9 from J, leaving 17 bases between them. Germline V gene data show CDR1 as SGHRS and CDR2 as YFSETQ. The CDR3 spans 16 residues. The CDR3 sequence: CASSLSGAGVASPLHF. The CDR3 bases are TGCGCCAGCAGCTTGTCGGGGGCAGGGGTAGCTTCACCCCTCCACTTT.

This clone has more than one count but fewer than ten. This chain's CDR3 is CASGGDRVQPQHF. CDR3 nucleotides: TGTGCCAGTGGGGGGGACAGGGTCCAGCCCCAGCATTTT. This chain connects TRBV19 to TRBJ1-5, with TRBD1 matching 9 bases. After removal of 8 bases from V and 7 bases from J, the junction contained 6 bases not matched to a gene. The CDR3 loop spans 13 amino acids. Looked up from germline, CDR1 is LNHDA and CDR2 is SQIVND (reference sequence).

V is TRBV5-1 and J is TRBJ1-1; D is uncertain. In germline, CDR1 is SGHRS, CDR2 YFSETQ. This CDR3 has 12 amino acids. Trimming left V 4 bases short and J 11 bases short, with 15 bases between. In DNA, the CDR3 is TGCGCCAGCAGCACCGAGGAGGGTCCGGCTTTCTTT. Encoded protein: CASSTEEGPAFF.

CDR3 sequence: CASSPTPLRQQYF. The CDR3 nucleotides read TGTGCCAGCAGCCCCACCCCATTACGCCAGCAGTACTTC. The V call is TRBV7-2, the J call TRBJ2-7; D is unclear. The V end was cut by 5 bases, the J end by 8 bases, with 16 bases between. The germline CDR1 and CDR2 sequences are SGHTA and FQGNSA. This CDR3 has 13 amino acids.

V is TRBV23-1 and J is TRBJ2-2; D gene uncertain. TRBV23-1 is filed as an ORF, its function uncertain. V lost 10 bases, J lost 14 bases, and 11 bases lay in between. This CDR3 has 9 amino acids. As DNA, the CDR3 is TGCGCCATAGTGATTGGCCTGTTTTTT. Its translation is CAIVIGLFF.

The chain uses TRBV7-9 and TRBJ2-5; 7 nucleotides agree with TRBD1. CDR1 SEHNR and CDR2 FQNEAQ come from the germline V gene (reference sequence). The V gene end was trimmed by 5 bases and the J gene end by 6 bases; junction bases not matched to a gene: 6. The CDR3 sequence is 13 residues long. CDR3 bases: TGTGCCAGCAGCCCCCGGGACAGAAAGACCCAGTACTTC. Its translation: CASSPRDRKTQYF.

The chain recombines TRBV4-1 with TRBJ2-7; 7 bases agree with TRBD1. The CDR3 sequence is 16 residues long. The germline V gene encodes CDR1 MGHRA and CDR2 YSYEKL. The junction had 6 bases not matched to a gene; V was cut back by 1 base and J by 0 bases. The DNA of the CDR3 is TGCGCCAGCAGCCAAGTAGGTGGGACAGCCTCCTACGAGCAGTACTTC. Its protein is CASSQVGGTASYEQYF.

This clone was detected a few times. CDR3 residues: CASSYDPRAYTEAFF. CDR3 sequence (DNA): TGTGCCAGCAGTTACGACCCACGGGCGTACACTGAAGCTTTCTTT. The chain has TRBV6-5 and TRBJ1-1, with D hard to call. Per the germline V gene, CDR1 is MNHEY and CDR2 is SVGAGI. V lost 2 bases to trimming and J lost 3 bases, with 13 bases between them. CDR3 size: 15 residues.

V and J are TRBV2 and TRBJ1-5; D is undetermined. This CDR3 comprises 14 residues. Trimming took 4 bases from V and 6 from J, leaving 13 bases between them. Germline assignment: CDR1 SNHLY and CDR2 FYNNEI. CDR3: CASSGDGVGQPQHF. The CDR3 region has the DNA TGTGCCAGCAGTGGCGACGGGGTAGGTCAGCCCCAGCATTTT.

This chain joins TRBV2 and TRBJ1-1, with D uncertain. V shed 5 bases and J shed 3 bases, with 13 bases lying between them. Germline loops: CDR1 SNHLY, CDR2 FYNNEI. The length of the CDR3 is 14 residues. CDR3 DNA: TGTGCCAGCAGTTCCAAATATCGGGACACTGAAGCTTTCTTT. Translation: CASSSKYRDTEAFF.

The chain couples TRBV6-1 to TRBJ2-2; D is ambiguous. Trimming stripped 5 bases from V and 6 bases from J, with 10 bases between. CDR1 is MNHNS and CDR2 is SASEGT in the germline V gene. The CDR3 runs 13 residues. The CDR3: CASSSGFPGELFF. Here the CDR3 DNA reads TGTGCCAGCAGTAGTGGATTTCCCGGGGAGCTGTTTTTT.

This clone showed up just a few times. The chain joins TRBV5-1 to TRBJ2-1; D gene unclear. CDR1 and CDR2 (germline): SGHRS, YFSETQ. The CDR3 totals 16 residues. The V end was cut by 4 bases, the J end by 0 bases, with 14 bases between. The CDR3 nucleotides are TGCGCCAGCAGCCCCGGAACGGCCAACTCCTACAATGAGCAGTTCTTC. Protein product: CASSPGTANSYNEQFF.

The genes are TRBV7-2 and TRBJ2-3; no firm D call. Trimming removed 1 base at V and 5 bases at J, with 10 bases between. The CDR3 length is 14 residues. The germline V gene encodes CDR1 SGHTA and CDR2 FQGNSA. CDR3 in amino acids: CASSLVRAGDTQYF. In nucleotides, the CDR3 is TGTGCCAGCAGCTTAGTTCGGGCCGGAGATACGCAGTATTTT.

This chain uses TRBV6-6 with TRBJ1-2, with 7 bases lining up with TRBD1. J gave up 8 bases and V 7 bases, and 16 bases lay outside the gene matches. Germline V gives CDR1 MNHNY, CDR2 SVGAGI (reference sequence). The CDR3 runs to 15 residues. CDR3 region: CASTRNPTGWSGYTF. The CDR3 bases are TGTGCCAGCACCCGTAACCCGACAGGGTGGAGCGGCTACACCTTC.

J is TRBJ2-2 and V is TRBV5-6; D call uncertain. The CDR3 consists of 13 residues. Germline V gene sequence: CDR1 SGHDT, CDR2 YYEEEE. Between the trimmed V and J ends, which lost 1 base and 9 bases, there was a span of 10 bases. DNA of the CDR3: TGTGCCAGCAGCTTGAGGCCGCCCAGGGAGCTGTTTTTT. Encoded protein: CASSLRPPRELFF.

The chain carries TRBV18 and TRBJ2-1, with D maybe TRBD1 (5 bases). The CDR3 length is 14 residues. Germline CDR1 is KGHSH and CDR2 is LQKENI. V was cut by 2 bases and J by 8 bases, with 13 bases left in between. CDR3 in DNA: TGTGCCAGCTCACCAGTAGCAGGGTCAGATGAGCAGTTCTTC. Its protein is CASSPVAGSDEQFF.

This rearrangement joins TRBV5-1 to TRBJ1-1; a possible D gene is TRBD1 (5 bases). Germline assignment: CDR1 SGHRS and CDR2 YFSETQ. V shed 5 bases and J shed 2 bases, with 13 bases lying between them. This CDR3 is built from 14 residues. The CDR3 region has the DNA TGCGCCAGCAGACCGGGACTGGCAAACACTGAAGCTTTCTTT. Its protein product is CASRPGLANTEAFF.

The rearrangement uses TRBV7-2 and TRBJ1-6; 11 bases align to TRBD1. The J segment lost 10 bases and the V segment lost 5 bases, leaving 4 bases of the junction unmatched. CDR1 is SGHTA and CDR2 is FQGNSA in the germline V gene. The CDR3 contains 14 residues. This CDR3 reads CASSLRTGGSPLHF. In DNA, the CDR3 is TGTGCCAGCAGCCTAAGGACAGGGGGCTCACCCCTCCACTTT.

The chain has TRBV2 and TRBJ2-3, with D possibly TRBD2 on 5 matching bases. Per germline, CDR1 SNHLY and CDR2 FYNNEI. The V end was cut by 10 bases, the J end by 4 bases, with 18 bases between. There are 14 residues in the CDR3. CDR3 amino acids: CATTPRENPDTQYF. CDR3 in DNA: TGTGCCACCACCCCACGGGAAAATCCAGATACGCAGTATTTT.

This chain connects TRBV7-6 to TRBJ2-3; TRBD1 might be the D (6 bases). Looked up from germline, CDR1 is SGHVS and CDR2 is FNYEAQ. V lost 10 bases, J lost 7 bases, and 15 bases lay in between. The CDR3 has 12 residues. This CDR3 is CATGVHPNTQYF. The CDR3 bases are TGTGCCACAGGGGTGCACCCCAATACGCAGTATTTT.

This sequence joins TRBV5-5 and TRBJ2-7; possibly TRBD1 for D (6 bases). Per the germline V gene, CDR1 is SGHKS and CDR2 is YYEKEE (reference sequence). The V and J ends lost 2 bases and 0 bases respectively, with 12 bases between them. The CDR3 runs 15 residues. The CDR3 reads CASSFQQGSSYEQYF. In DNA, the CDR3 is TGTGCCAGCAGCTTTCAACAGGGAAGCTCCTACGAGCAGTACTTC. The full variable domain, completed using reference TRBV5-5 and TRBJ2-7, is DAGVTQSPTHLIKTRGQQVTLRCSPISGHKSVSWYQQVLGQGPQFIFQYYEKEERGRGNFPDRFSARQFPNYSSELNVNALLLGDSALYLCASSFQQGSSYEQYFGPGTRLTVT.

The J gene is TRBJ2-3, the V gene TRBV6-1, with 10 bases fitting TRBD2. Trimming took 4 bases from V and 6 from J; bases not matched to a gene: 7. This CDR3 spans 15 amino acids. CDR1 and CDR2 (germline): MNHNS, SASEGT. CDR3 in amino acids: CASSGGSGGADTQYF. Written as DNA, the CDR3 is TGTGCCAGCAGTGGGGGCAGCGGGGGGGCGGATACGCAGTATTTT.

The V and J genes are TRBV4-3 and TRBJ2-3; tentatively, D is TRBD1 (6 bases). Trimming cost V 1 base and J 6 bases, with 17 bases left between them. The germline V gene has CDR1 LGHNA and CDR2 YSLEER. CDR3 length: 16 residues. The CDR3 nucleotides are TGCGCCAGCAGCCAAGGAACAGGGTTTGTTGGGGATACGCAGTATTTT. It is translated as CASSQGTGFVGDTQYF.